The clone carrying this T cell receptor beta chain turned up a few times. Its antigen is unidentified. TCRdb passed the RT-PCR reads through MiXCR, listing each CDR3 protein once. The table includes over 800,000 distinct CDR3 sequences, 21% detected once. The CDR3 contains 12 residues. Germline lookup yields CDR1 KGHSH and CDR2 LQKENI. Trimming removed 2 bases from V and 6 bases from J, with 5 bases in between. These data belong to a study of response to subunit inactivated influenza vaccine. The study, taken as a whole, reports: Each seasonal influenza vaccination recruits few new T cells, the authors suggested.

The sequence came from a man between 45 and 60 years old who received an inactivated influenza vaccine. Sequences were derived from PBMCs from blood, sampled 4 to 6 days after vaccination. V gene TRBV18 combines with J gene TRBJ2-1; D may be TRBD1 or TRBD2 (5 bases each). The CDR3 DNA sequence: TGTGCCAGCTCACCAGGGACCAATGAGCAGTTCTTC. Protein sequence: CASSPGTNEQFF. The entire variable domain, with the rest obtained from reference TRBV18 and TRBJ2-1, is as follows: NAGVMQNPRHLVRRRGQEARLRCSPMKGHSHVYWYRQLPEEGLKFMVYLQKENIIDESGMPKERFSAEFPKEGPSILRIQQVVRGDSAAYFCASSPGTNEQFFGPGTRLTVL.